A selection of T cell receptor beta chains follows, all from one sample in a study of blood T cell repertoires in COVID-19. The protocol was immunoSEQ multiplex PCR, while the TCRdb copy is restricted to in-frame clones and leaves out a portion. The data show fewer than 200,000 clones, approximately 82% seen once. The specimen was peripheral blood. These receptors all come from a woman between 65 and 79 years old who had recovered from COVID-19. CDR3s include the opening cysteine and the closing phenylalanine or tryptophan. Fields, in order: clone size, D gene, V gene, J gene, CDR3 DNA, CDR3 protein. A D gene is named only where the DNA matches it firmly. Clone size is stated in some rows and not others, as once, few, many or a class when expanded.

clone size: NA; D gene: TRBD1; V gene: TRBV19; J gene: TRBJ1-6; CDR3 DNA: TGTGCCAGTAGTACACCGTCAACAGGGGGGAGTTCACCCCTCCACTTT; CDR3 protein: CASSTPSTGGSSPLHF
clone size: NA; D gene: NA; V gene: TRBV28; J gene: TRBJ1-5; CDR3 DNA: TGTGCCAGCAGGGCCATTTATAGCAATCAGCCCCAGCATTTT; CDR3 protein: CASRAIYSNQPQHF
clone size: few; D gene: NA; V gene: TRBV6-4; J gene: TRBJ1-6; CDR3 DNA: TGTGCCAGCAGCCCAGGTTTTGGGCCCCTCCACTTT; CDR3 protein: CASSPGFGPLHF
clone size: NA; D gene: TRBD1; V gene: TRBV28; J gene: TRBJ1-1; CDR3 DNA: TGTGCCAGCAGTCGTGGACAGGGCGGCGGTGAAGCTTTCTTT; CDR3 protein: CASSRGQGGGEAFF
clone size: NA; D gene: NA; V gene: TRBV5-6; J gene: TRBJ2-6; CDR3 DNA: TGTGCCAGCAGCTGGGAGTCGGGAGAGGGTGGGGCCAACGTCCTGACTTTC; CDR3 protein: CASSWESGEGGANVLTF
clone size: NA; D gene: NA; V gene: TRBV3-1/TRBV3-2; J gene: TRBJ2-2; CDR3 DNA: TGTGCCAGCAGCCAAATGCGATTGAATGGGGAGCTGTTTTTT; CDR3 protein: CASSQMRLNGELFF
clone size: NA; D gene: TRBD2; V gene: TRBV5-1; J gene: TRBJ2-3; CDR3 DNA: TGCGCCAGCAGCCCCCATCCCCTAGCGGGGGGCCGAGATACGCAGTATTTT; CDR3 protein: CASSPHPLAGGRDTQYF
clone size: NA; D gene: NA; V gene: TRBV11-2; J gene: TRBJ2-7; CDR3 DNA: TGTGCCAGCAGCCGGGGGGCAGGTGGGCAGTACTTC; CDR3 protein: CASSRGAGGQYF
clone size: NA; D gene: NA; V gene: TRBV5-6; J gene: TRBJ1-5; CDR3 DNA: TGTGCCAGCAGCTTGGGGCAGGGTAGCAATCAGCCCCAGCATTTT; CDR3 protein: CASSLGQGSNQPQHF
clone size: NA; D gene: NA; V gene: TRBV7-2; J gene: TRBJ1-2; CDR3 DNA: TGTGCCAGCAGCTTACTCCCGCGGGGCTACACCTTC; CDR3 protein: CASSLLPRGYTF
clone size: few; D gene: NA; V gene: TRBV3-1/TRBV3-2; J gene: TRBJ2-1; CDR3 DNA: TGTGCCAGCAGTCCCCCCGCTAGCGCCTGGGGGAATGAGCAGTTCTTC; CDR3 protein: CASSPPASAWGNEQFF
clone size: NA; D gene: NA; V gene: TRBV7-9; J gene: TRBJ2-5; CDR3 DNA: TGTGCCAGCAGCTTAGCGCGGGACCTCCAAGAGACCCAGTACTTC; CDR3 protein: CASSLARDLQETQYF
clone size: NA; D gene: NA; V gene: TRBV12-5; J gene: TRBJ2-7; CDR3 DNA: TGTGCTAGTGGTTCCGGAGGCGAGCAGTACTTC; CDR3 protein: CASGSGGEQYF
clone size: NA; D gene: TRBD1; V gene: TRBV2; J gene: TRBJ1-5; CDR3 DNA: TGTGCCAGCAGTGAAGGGACAGGGTGGAATCAGCCCCAGCATTTT; CDR3 protein: CASSEGTGWNQPQHF
clone size: NA; D gene: NA; V gene: TRBV7-3; J gene: TRBJ2-1; CDR3 DNA: TGTGCCAGCAGCCTACGGACTGGCCACAATGAGCAGTTCTTC; CDR3 protein: CASSLRTGHNEQFF
clone size: NA; D gene: NA; V gene: TRBV19; J gene: TRBJ2-3; CDR3 DNA: TGTGCCAGTAGTATGGGCGATACGCAGTATTTT; CDR3 protein: CASSMGDTQYF
clone size: NA; D gene: TRBD1; V gene: TRBV28; J gene: TRBJ2-5; CDR3 DNA: TGTGCCAGCAGTTTACGGACAGGGGGTCGAGAGACCCAGTACTTC; CDR3 protein: CASSLRTGGRETQYF
clone size: NA; D gene: NA; V gene: TRBV11-3; J gene: TRBJ2-2; CDR3 DNA: TGTGCCAGCAGCCCATCATGGCCGAACACCGGGGAGCTGTTTTTT; CDR3 protein: CASSPSWPNTGELFF
clone size: NA; D gene: TRBD2; V gene: TRBV29-1; J gene: TRBJ2-1; CDR3 DNA: TGCAGCGTTCCCCTTGGCGGGAGGCGGAACAATGAGCAGTTCTTC; CDR3 protein: CSVPLGGRRNNEQFF
clone size: NA; D gene: NA; V gene: TRBV7-6; J gene: TRBJ2-5; CDR3 DNA: TGTGCCAGCAGCGCGACAGAGGCCCAAGAGACCCAGTACTTC; CDR3 protein: CASSATEAQETQYF
clone size: NA; D gene: NA; V gene: TRBV18; J gene: TRBJ1-1; CDR3 DNA: TGTGCCAGCTCACCACAGGGACTAAACACTGAAGCTTTCTTT; CDR3 protein: CASSPQGLNTEAFF
clone size: NA; D gene: NA; V gene: TRBV2; J gene: TRBJ1-5; CDR3 DNA: TGTGCCAGCAGTAACCCGGGGGGCAATCAGCCCCAGCATTTT; CDR3 protein: CASSNPGGNQPQHF
clone size: NA; D gene: NA; V gene: TRBV2; J gene: TRBJ1-5; CDR3 DNA: TGTGCCAGCAGAGGGGGAGACCATAGCAATCAGCCCCAGCATTTT; CDR3 protein: CASRGGDHSNQPQHF
clone size: NA; D gene: NA; V gene: TRBV4-1; J gene: TRBJ1-2; CDR3 DNA: TGCGCCAGCAGCCAATTTGGGGCCGAACAATCGGCTTGGGGCTACACCTTC; CDR3 protein: CASSQFGAEQSAWGYTF
clone size: few; D gene: NA; V gene: TRBV27; J gene: TRBJ1-4; CDR3 DNA: TGTGCCAGCAGTTCCCCGGGGGGGCGGACTGAAAAACTGTTTTTT; CDR3 protein: CASSSPGGRTEKLFF
clone size: NA; D gene: NA; V gene: TRBV10-3; J gene: TRBJ2-3; CDR3 DNA: TGTGCCATCTCGGGAGAGGGCACAGATACGCAGTATTTT; CDR3 protein: CAISGEGTDTQYF